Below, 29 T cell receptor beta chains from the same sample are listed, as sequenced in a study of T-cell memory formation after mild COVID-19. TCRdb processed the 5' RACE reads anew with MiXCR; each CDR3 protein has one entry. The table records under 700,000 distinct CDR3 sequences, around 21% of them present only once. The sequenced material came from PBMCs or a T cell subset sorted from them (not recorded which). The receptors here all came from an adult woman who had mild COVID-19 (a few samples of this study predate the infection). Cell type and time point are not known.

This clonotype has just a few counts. Written as DNA, the CDR3 is TGTGCCAGCAGGCCGGGGGGGAGGTGGGAGACCCAGTACTTC. As protein: CASRPGGRWETQYF. V and J are TRBV6-2 or TRBV6-3 and TRBJ2-5; 8 bases line up with TRBD2. CDR1 is MNHEY, CDR2 SVGEGT, per germline. The CDR3 extends over 14 amino acids. With V trimmed by 6 bases and J by 5 bases, 8 bases remained unmatched.

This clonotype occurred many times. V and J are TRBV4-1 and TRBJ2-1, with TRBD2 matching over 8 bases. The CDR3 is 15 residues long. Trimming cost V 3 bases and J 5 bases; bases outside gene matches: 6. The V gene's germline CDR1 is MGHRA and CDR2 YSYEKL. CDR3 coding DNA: TGCGCCAGCAGCCACCTCGTAGCGGGGAACAATGAGCAGTTCTTC. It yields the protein CASSHLVAGNNEQFF.

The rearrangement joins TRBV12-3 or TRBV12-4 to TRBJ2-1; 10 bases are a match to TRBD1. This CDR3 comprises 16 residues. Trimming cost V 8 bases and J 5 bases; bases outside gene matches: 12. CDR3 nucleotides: TGTGCCAGCGGACCGACAGGGGGCGGTTTGGACAATGAGCAGTTCTTC. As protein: CASGPTGGGLDNEQFF.

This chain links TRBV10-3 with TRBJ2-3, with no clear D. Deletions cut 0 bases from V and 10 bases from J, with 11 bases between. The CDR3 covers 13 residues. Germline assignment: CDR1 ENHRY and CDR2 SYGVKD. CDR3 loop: CAISESTGLAQYF. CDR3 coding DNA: TGTGCCATCAGTGAGTCGACTGGGCTTGCGCAGTATTTT.

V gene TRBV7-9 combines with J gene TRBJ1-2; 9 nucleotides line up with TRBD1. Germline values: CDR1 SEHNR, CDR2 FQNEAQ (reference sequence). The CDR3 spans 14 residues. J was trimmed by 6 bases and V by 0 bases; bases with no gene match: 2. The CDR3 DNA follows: TGTGCCAGCAGCTTAGCGGGACAGGGTAATGGCTACACCTTC. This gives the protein CASSLAGQGNGYTF.

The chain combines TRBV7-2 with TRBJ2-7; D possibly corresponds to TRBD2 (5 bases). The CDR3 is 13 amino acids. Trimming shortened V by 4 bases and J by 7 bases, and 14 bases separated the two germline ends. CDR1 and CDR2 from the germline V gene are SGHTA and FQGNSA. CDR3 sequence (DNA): TGTGCCAGCAGCTCAGGACTCGGCGGAGAGCAGTACTTC. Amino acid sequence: CASSSGLGGEQYF. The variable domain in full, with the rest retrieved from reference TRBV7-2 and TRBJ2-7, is GAGVSQSPSNKVTEKGKDVELRCDPISGHTALYWYRQSLGQGLEFLIYFQGNSAPDKSGLPSDRFSAERTGGSVSTLTIQRTQQEDSAVYLCASSSGLGGEQYFGPGTRLTVT.

DNA of the CDR3: TGTGCCAGTAGTATTTGGCAGGGCGAGAATGAGCAGTACTTC. Translated, it gives CASSIWQGENEQYF. V usage is TRBV19 and J usage is TRBJ2-7, with a weak D call TRBD1 (5 bases). The CDR3 is 14 residues long. The V and J ends lost 3 bases and 7 bases respectively, with 16 bases between them. Per germline, CDR1 LNHDA and CDR2 SQIVND (reference sequence).

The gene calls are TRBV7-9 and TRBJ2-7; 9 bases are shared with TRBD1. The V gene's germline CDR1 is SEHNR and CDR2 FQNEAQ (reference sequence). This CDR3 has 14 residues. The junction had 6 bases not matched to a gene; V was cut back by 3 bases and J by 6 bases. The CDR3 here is CASSLGQGVREQYF. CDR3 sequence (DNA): TGTGCCAGCAGCTTGGGACAGGGTGTTCGCGAGCAGTACTTC.

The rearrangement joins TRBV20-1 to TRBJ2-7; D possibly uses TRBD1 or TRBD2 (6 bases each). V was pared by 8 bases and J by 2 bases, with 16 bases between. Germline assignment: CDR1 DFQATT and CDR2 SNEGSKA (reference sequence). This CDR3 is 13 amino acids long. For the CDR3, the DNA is TGCAGTCAGGAGGGGGACATAGCCTACGAGCAGTACTTC. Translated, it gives CSQEGDIAYEQYF.

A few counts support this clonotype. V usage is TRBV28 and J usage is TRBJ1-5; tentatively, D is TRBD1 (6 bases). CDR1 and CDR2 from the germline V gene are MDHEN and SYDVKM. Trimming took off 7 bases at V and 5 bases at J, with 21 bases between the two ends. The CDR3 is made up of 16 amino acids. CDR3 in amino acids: CASTPSQGSSHQPQHF. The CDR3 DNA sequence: TGTGCCAGCACCCCGTCCCAGGGGTCCAGCCATCAGCCCCAGCATTTT.

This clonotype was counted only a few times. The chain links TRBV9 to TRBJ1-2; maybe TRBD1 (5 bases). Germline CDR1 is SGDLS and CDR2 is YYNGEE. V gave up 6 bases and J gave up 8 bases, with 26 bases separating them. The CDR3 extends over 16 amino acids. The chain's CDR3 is CASIQNRDYFIVGYTF. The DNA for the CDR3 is TGTGCCAGCATTCAGAACCGGGACTACTTTATAGTGGGCTACACCTTC.

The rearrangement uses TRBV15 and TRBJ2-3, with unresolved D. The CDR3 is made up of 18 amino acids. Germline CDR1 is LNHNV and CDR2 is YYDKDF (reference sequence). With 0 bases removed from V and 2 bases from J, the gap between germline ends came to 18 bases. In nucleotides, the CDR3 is TGTGCCACCAGCAGAGACTCCCCCACTGGGCAGATCACAGATACGCAGTATTTT. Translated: CATSRDSPTGQITDTQYF.

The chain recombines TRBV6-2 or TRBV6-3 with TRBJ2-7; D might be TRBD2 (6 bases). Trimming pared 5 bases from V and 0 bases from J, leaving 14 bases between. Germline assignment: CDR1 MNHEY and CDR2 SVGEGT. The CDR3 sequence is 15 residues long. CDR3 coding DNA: TGTGCCAGCAGTCGTCGGGAGCGGATCTCCTACGAGCAGTACTTC. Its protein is CASSRRERISYEQYF.

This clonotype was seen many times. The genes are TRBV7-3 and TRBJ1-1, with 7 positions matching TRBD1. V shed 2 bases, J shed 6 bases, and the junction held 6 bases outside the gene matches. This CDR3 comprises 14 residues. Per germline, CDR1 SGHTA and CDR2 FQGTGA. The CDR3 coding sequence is TGTGCCAGCAGCTTAGGCCCCGGGACAGCTGAAGCTTTCTTT. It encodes CASSLGPGTAEAFF.

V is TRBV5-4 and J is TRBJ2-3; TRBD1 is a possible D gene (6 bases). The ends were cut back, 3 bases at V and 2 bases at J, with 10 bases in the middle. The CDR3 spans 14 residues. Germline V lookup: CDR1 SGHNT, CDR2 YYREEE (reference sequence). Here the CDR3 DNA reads TGTGCCAGCAGCTGGACAGCACCCACAGATACGCAGTATTTT. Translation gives CASSWTAPTDTQYF.

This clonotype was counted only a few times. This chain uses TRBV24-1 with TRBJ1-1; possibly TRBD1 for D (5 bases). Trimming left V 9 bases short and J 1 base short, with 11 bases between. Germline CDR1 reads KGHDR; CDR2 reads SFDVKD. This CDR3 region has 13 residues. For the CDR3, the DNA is TGTGCCACCGTGGGGGGACCGAACACTGAAGCTTTCTTT. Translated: CATVGGPNTEAFF.

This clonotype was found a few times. The DNA of the CDR3 is TGTGCCAGCTCACCACAGCCCACTGAAGCTTTCTTT. The encoded protein is CASSPQPTEAFF. This chain uses TRBV18 with TRBJ1-1; D is uncertain. V shed 1 base and J shed 4 bases, with 4 bases lying between them. CDR3 length: 12 amino acids. The germline gives CDR1 KGHSH, CDR2 LQKENI.

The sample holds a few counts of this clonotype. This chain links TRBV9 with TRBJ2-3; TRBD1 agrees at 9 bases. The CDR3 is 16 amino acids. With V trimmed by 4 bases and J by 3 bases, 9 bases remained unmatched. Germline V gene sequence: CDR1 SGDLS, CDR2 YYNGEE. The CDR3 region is CASSYLPGQGTDTQYF. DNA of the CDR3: TGTGCCAGCAGCTACCTCCCGGGACAGGGTACAGATACGCAGTATTTT.

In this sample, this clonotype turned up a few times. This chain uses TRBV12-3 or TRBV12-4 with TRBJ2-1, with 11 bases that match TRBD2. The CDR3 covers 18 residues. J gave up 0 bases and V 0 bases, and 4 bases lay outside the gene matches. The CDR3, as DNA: TGTGCCAGCAGTTTAGCCCAACTAGCGGGGGCCTCCTACAATGAGCAGTTCTTC. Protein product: CASSLAQLAGASYNEQFF.

The CDR3 region is CAWKGQQVRVSEQFF. CDR3 nucleotide sequence: TGTGCCTGGAAGGGCCAGCAGGTCCGGGTGAGTGAGCAGTTCTTC. The V gene is TRBV30, the J gene TRBJ2-1, with D unclear. This CDR3 has 15 amino acids. Germline lookup yields CDR1 GTSNPN and CDR2 SVGIG (reference sequence). V lost 4 bases to trimming and J lost 9 bases, with 22 bases between them.

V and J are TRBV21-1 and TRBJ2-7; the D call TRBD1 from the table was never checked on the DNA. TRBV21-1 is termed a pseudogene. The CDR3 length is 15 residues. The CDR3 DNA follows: TGTGCCAGCAGCGCCCCTGAGAGACAGGGAGACGAGCAGTACGTC. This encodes CASSAPERQGDEQYV.

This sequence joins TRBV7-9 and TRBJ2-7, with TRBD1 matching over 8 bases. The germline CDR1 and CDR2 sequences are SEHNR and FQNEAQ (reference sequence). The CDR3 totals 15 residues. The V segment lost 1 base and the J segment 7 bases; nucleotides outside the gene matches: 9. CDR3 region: CASSLGGGQGGEQYF. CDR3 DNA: TGTGCCAGCAGCTTAGGTGGTGGACAGGGAGGAGAGCAGTACTTC.

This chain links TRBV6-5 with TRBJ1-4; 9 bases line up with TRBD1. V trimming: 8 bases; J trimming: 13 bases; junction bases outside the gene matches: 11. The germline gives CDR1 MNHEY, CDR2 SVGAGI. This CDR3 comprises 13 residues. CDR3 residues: CASLGTGKARLFF. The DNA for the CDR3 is TGTGCCAGCTTGGGGACAGGGAAGGCTAGACTGTTTTTT.

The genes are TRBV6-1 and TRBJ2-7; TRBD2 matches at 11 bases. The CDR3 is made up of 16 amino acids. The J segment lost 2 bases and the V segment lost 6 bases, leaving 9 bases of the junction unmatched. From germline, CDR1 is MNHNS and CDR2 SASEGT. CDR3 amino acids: CASRGLAGSPTYEQYF. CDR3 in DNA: TGTGCCAGCAGAGGACTAGCGGGTTCACCAACCTACGAGCAGTACTTC.

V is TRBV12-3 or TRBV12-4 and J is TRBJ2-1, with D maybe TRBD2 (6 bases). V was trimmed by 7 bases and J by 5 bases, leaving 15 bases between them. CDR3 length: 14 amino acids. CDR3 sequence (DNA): TGTGCCAGCACTAGCGTGGGTATCGACAATGAGCAGTTCTTC. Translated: CASTSVGIDNEQFF.

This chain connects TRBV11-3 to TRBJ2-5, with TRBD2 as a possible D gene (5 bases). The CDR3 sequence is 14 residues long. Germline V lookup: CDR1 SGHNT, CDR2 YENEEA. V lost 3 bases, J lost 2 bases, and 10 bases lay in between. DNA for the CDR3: TGTGCCAGCAGCTTCTGGACGGGGCAAGAGACCCAGTACTTC. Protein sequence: CASSFWTGQETQYF.

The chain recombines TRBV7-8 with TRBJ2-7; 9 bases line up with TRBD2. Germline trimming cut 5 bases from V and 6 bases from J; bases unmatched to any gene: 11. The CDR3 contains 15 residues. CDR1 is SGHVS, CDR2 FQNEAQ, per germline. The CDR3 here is CASSPREREVPEQYF. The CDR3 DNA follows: TGTGCCAGCAGCCCAAGGGAGCGGGAGGTACCCGAGCAGTACTTC.

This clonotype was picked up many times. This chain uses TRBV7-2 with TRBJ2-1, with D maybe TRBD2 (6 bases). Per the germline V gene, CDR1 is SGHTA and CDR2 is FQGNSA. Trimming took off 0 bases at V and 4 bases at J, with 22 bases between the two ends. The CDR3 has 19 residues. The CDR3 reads CASSLANVDYILGYNEQFF. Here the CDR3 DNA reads TGTGCCAGCAGCTTAGCAAACGTGGACTACATTTTGGGGTACAATGAGCAGTTCTTC. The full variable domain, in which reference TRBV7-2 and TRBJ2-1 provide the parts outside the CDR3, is GAGVSQSPSNKVTEKGKDVELRCDPISGHTALYWYRQSLGQGLEFLIYFQGNSAPDKSGLPSDRFSAERTGGSVSTLTIQRTQQEDSAVYLCASSLANVDYILGYNEQFFGPGTRLTVL.

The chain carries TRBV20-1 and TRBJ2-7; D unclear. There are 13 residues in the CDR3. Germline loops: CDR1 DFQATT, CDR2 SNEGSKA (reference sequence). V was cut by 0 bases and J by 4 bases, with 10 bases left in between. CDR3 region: CSARDPAGYEQYF. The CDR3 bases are TGCAGTGCTAGAGATCCGGCCGGGTACGAGCAGTACTTC.